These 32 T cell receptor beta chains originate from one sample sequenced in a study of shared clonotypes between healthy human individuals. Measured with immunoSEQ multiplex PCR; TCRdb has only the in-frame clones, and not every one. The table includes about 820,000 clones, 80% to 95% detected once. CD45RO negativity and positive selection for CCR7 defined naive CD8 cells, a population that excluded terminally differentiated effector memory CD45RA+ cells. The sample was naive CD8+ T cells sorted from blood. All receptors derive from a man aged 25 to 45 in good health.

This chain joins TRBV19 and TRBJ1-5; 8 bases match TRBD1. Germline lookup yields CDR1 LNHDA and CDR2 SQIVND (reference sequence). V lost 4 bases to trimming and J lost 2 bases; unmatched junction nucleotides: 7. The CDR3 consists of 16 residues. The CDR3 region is CASSTGTGKRNQPQHF. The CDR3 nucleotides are TGTGCCAGTAGTACGGGGACAGGAAAACGCAATCAGCCCCAGCATTTT.

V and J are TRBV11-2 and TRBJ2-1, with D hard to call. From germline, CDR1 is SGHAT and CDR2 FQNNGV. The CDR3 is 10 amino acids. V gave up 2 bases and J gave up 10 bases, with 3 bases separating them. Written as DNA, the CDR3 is TGTGCCAGCAGCTTACACGAGCAGTTCTTC. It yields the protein CASSLHEQFF.

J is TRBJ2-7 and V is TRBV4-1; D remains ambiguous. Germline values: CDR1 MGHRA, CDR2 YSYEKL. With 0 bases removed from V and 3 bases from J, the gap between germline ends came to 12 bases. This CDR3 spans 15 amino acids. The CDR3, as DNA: TGCGCCAGCAGCCAAGATCATGGGGAATACTACGAGCAGTACTTC. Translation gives CASSQDHGEYYEQYF.

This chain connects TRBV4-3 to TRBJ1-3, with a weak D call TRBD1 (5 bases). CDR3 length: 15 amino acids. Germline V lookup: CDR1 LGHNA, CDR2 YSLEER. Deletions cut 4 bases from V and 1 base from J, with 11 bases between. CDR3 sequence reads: CASSRGTASGNTIYF. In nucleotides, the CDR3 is TGCGCCAGCAGCCGGGGGACGGCATCTGGAAACACCATATATTTT.

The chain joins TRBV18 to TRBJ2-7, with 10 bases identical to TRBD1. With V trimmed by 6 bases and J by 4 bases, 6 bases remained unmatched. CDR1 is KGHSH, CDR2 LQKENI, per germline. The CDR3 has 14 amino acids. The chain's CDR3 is CASSRTGQGYEQYF. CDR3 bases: TGTGCCAGCTCTCGCACGGGACAGGGGTACGAGCAGTACTTC.

DNA of the CDR3: TGTGCCAGCAGCTTAAGCTCTAGCGGGAGTTTTTACAATGAGCAGTTCTTC. Translated, it gives CASSLSSSGSFYNEQFF. The chain joins TRBV11-3 to TRBJ2-1; 10 bases align to TRBD2. Germline CDR1 is SGHNT and CDR2 is YENEEA. The ends lost 2 bases at V and 4 bases at J; junction bases unmatched: 8. The CDR3 contains 17 residues.

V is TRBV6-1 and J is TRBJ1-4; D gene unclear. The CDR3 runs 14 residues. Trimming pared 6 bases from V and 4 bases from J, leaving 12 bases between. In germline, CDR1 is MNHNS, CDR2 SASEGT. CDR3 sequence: CASRTGRDNEKLFF. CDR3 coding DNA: TGTGCCAGCAGGACGGGGAGAGATAATGAAAAACTGTTTTTT.

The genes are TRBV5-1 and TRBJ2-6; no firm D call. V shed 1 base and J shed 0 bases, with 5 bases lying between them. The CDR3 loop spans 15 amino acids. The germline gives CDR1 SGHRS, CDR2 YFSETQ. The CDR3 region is CASSLWGSGANVLTF. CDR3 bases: TGCGCCAGCAGCTTGTGGGGCTCTGGGGCCAACGTCCTGACTTTC. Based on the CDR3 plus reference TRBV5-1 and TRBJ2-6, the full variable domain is KAGVTQTPRYLIKTRGQQVTLSCSPISGHRSVSWYQQTPGQGLQFLFEYFSETQRNKGNFPGRFSGRQFSNSRSEMNVSTLELGDSALYLCASSLWGSGANVLTFGAGSRLTVL.

The CDR3 DNA sequence: TGTGCCACCCGTTTCTCTGGAAACACCATATATTTT. This codes for CATRFSGNTIYF. The chain joins TRBV15 to TRBJ1-3; D uncertain. Trimming took off 8 bases at V and 0 bases at J, with 5 bases between the two ends. Germline lookup yields CDR1 LNHNV and CDR2 YYDKDF (reference sequence). The CDR3 is 12 residues long.

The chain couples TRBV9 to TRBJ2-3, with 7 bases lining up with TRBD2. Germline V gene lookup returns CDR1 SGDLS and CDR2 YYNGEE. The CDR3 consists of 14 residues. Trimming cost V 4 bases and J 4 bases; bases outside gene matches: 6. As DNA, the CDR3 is TGTGCCAGCAGCCCTGGACTAGTTGCAGATACGCAGTATTTT. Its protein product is CASSPGLVADTQYF.

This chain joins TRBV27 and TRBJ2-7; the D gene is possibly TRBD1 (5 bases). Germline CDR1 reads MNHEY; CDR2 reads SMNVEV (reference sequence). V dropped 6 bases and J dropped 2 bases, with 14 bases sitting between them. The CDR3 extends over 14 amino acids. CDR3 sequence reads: CASSVYQGPYEQYF. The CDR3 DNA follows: TGTGCCAGCAGCGTTTATCAGGGCCCCTACGAGCAGTACTTC.

CDR3 in amino acids: CASSPRESGEQFF. The CDR3, as DNA: TGTGCCAGCAGCCCCCGGGAAAGCGGTGAGCAGTTCTTC. The V gene is TRBV7-9, the J gene TRBJ2-1; weak D call: TRBD2 (5 bases). Germline V gene sequence: CDR1 SEHNR, CDR2 FQNEAQ (reference sequence). The CDR3 extends over 13 amino acids. V gave up 5 bases and J gave up 9 bases, with 14 bases separating them.

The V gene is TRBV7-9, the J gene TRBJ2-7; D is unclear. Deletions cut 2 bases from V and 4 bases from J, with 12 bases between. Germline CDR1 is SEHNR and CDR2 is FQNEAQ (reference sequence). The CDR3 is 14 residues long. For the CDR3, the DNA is TGTGCCAGCAGCTTACCTGTCCTGGGGTACGAGCAGTACTTC. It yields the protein CASSLPVLGYEQYF.

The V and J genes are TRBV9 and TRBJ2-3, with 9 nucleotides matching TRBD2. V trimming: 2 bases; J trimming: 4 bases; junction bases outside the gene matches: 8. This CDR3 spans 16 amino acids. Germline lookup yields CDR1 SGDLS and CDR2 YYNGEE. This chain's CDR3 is CASSVETSGIADTQYF. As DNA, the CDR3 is TGTGCCAGCAGCGTCGAGACTAGCGGTATTGCAGATACGCAGTATTTT.

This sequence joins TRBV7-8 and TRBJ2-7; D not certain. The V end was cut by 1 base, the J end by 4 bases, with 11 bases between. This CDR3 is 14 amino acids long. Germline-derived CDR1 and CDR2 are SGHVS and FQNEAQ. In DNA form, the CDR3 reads TGTGCCAGCAGCTTAGTTTCTGGGGTTTACGAGCAGTACTTC. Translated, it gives CASSLVSGVYEQYF.

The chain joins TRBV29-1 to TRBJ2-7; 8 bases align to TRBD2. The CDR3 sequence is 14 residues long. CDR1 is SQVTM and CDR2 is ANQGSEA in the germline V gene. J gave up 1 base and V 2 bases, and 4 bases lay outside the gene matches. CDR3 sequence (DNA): TGCAGCGTTGAATTAGCGGGAAAATCCTACGAGCAGTACTTC. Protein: CSVELAGKSYEQYF.

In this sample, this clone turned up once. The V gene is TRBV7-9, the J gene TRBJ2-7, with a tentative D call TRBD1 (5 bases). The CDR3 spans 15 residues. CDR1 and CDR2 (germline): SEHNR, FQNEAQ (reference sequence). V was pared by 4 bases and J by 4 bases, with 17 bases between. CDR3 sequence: CASSSGQGIAYEQYF. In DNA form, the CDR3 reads TGTGCCAGCAGCTCAGGACAAGGAATAGCATACGAGCAGTACTTC.

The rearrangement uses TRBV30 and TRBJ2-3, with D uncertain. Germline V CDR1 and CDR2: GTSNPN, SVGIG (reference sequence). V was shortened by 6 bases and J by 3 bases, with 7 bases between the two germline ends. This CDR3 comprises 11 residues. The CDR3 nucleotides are TGTGCCTGTCAAGGGACAGATACGCAGTATTTT. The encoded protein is CACQGTDTQYF.

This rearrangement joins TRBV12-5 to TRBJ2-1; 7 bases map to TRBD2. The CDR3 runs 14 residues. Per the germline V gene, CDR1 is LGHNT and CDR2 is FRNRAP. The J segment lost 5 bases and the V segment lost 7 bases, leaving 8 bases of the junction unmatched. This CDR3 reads CASVERDWDNEQFF. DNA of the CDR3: TGTGCTAGTGTGGAGCGGGATTGGGACAATGAGCAGTTCTTC.

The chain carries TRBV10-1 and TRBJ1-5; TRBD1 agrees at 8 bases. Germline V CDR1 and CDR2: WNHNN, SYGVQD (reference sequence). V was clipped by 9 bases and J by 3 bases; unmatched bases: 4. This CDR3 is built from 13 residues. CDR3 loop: CASSGGYNQPQHF. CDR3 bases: TGCGCCAGTTCAGGGGGCTACAATCAGCCCCAGCATTTT.

DNA of the CDR3: TGTGCCAGCAAGGGGACTGACACCTACGAGCAGTACTTC. It encodes CASKGTDTYEQYF. The gene calls are TRBV2 and TRBJ2-7; TRBD2 is a possible D gene (6 bases). Trimming removed 7 bases from V and 2 bases from J, with 12 bases in between. CDR3 length: 13 residues. The V gene's germline CDR1 is SNHLY and CDR2 FYNNEI.

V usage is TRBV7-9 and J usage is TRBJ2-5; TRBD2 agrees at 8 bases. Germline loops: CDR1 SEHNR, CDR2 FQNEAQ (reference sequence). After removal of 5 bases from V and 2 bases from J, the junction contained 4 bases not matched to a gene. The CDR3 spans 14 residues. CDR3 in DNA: TGTGCCAGCAGCCACGGGAGGGTACAAGAGACCCAGTACTTC. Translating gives CASSHGRVQETQYF.

CDR3 loop: CASSLGPGINTEAFF. CDR3 coding DNA: TGTGCCAGCAGCTTAGGGCCAGGCATCAACACTGAAGCTTTCTTT. The chain combines TRBV7-2 with TRBJ1-1, with unresolved D. Between the trimmed V and J ends, which lost 1 base and 2 bases, there was a span of 11 bases. The CDR3 has 15 amino acids. Germline CDR1 and CDR2: SGHTA and FQGNSA.

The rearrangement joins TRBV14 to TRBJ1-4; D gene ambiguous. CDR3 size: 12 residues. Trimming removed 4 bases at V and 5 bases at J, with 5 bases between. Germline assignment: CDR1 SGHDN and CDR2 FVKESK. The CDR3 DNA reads TGTGCCAGCAGCCGACTCAATGAAAAACTGTTTTTT. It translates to CASSRLNEKLFF.

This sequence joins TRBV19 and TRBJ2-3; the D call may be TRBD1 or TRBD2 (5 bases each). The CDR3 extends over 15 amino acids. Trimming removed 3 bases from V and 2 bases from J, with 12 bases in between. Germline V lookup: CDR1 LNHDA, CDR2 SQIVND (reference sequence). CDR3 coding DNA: TGTGCCAGTAGTATCGGGACGGACTCCACAGATACGCAGTATTTT. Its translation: CASSIGTDSTDTQYF.

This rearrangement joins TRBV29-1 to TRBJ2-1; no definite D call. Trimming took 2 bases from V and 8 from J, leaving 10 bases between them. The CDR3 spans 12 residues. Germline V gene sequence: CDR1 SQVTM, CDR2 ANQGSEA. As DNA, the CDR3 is TGCAGCGTTGAACTAGACAAGTATGAGCAGTTCTTC. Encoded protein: CSVELDKYEQFF.

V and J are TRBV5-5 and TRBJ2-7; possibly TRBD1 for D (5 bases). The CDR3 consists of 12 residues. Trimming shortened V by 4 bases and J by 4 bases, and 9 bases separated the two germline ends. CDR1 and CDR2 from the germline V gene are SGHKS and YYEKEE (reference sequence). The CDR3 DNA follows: TGTGCCAGCAGCGGAGACAGTTACGAGCAGTACTTC. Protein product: CASSGDSYEQYF.

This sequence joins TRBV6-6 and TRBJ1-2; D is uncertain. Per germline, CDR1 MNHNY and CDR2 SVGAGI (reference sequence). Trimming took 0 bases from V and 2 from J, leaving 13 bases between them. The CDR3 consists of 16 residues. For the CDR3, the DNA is TGTGCCAGCAGTTACTCCCGAACCAGACGGAACTATGGCTACACCTTC. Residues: CASSYSRTRRNYGYTF.

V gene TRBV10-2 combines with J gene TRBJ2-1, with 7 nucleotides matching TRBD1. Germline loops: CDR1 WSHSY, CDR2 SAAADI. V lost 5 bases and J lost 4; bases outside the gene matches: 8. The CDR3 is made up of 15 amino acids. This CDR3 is CASSLNRGGYNEQFF. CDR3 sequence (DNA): TGCGCCAGCAGTTTAAACAGGGGTGGGTACAATGAGCAGTTCTTC.

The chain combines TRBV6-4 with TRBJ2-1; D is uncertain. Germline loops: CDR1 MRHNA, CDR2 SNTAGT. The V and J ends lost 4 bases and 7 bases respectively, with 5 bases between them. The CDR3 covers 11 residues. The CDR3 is CASSVGNEQFF. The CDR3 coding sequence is TGTGCCAGCAGTGTTGGGAATGAGCAGTTCTTC.

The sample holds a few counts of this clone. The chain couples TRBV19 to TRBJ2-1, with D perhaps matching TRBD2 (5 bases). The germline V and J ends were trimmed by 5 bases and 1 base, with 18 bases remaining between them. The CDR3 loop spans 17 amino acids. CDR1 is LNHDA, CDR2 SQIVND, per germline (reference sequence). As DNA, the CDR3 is TGTGCCAGTAGTCTCAGCGAGGCTAGCCGTTCCTACAATGAGCAGTTCTTC. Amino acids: CASSLSEASRSYNEQFF.

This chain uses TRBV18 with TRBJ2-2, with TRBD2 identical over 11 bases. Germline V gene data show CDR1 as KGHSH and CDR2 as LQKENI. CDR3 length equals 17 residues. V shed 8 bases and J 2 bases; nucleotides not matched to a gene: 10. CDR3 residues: CASTMTSGTSNTGELFF. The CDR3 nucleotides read TGTGCCAGCACGATGACTAGCGGGACGAGCAACACCGGGGAGCTGTTTTTT.